Listed below are T cell receptor beta chains from one sample, sequenced in a study of blood T cell repertoires in COVID-19. TCRdb's table, derived via immunoSEQ multiplex PCR, lists solely in-frame clones and lacks some. The table shows 200,000 or so clones, with around 87% occurring only once. The sample consisted of peripheral blood. These receptors originate from a man in his sixties with acute or convalescent COVID-19. Each CDR3 is given with its conserved first and last residue. A D gene is named only where the DNA matches it firmly. The size field is filled for only some rows; it gives once, few, many or a size class.

j_call,v_call,cdr3_length,d_call,clone_size,cdr3_aa,cdr3_nt
TRBJ2-1,TRBV3-1/TRBV3-2,14,NA,few,CASSGEPSYNEQFF,TGTGCCAGCAGCGGGGAGCCCTCCTACAATGAGCAGTTCTTC
TRBJ2-7,TRBV27,14,NA,once,CASSPPGHPYEQYF,TGTGCCAGCAGTCCGCCGGGACACCCCTACGAGCAGTACTTC
TRBJ1-5,TRBV5-1,17,TRBD1,NA,CASSLDGQGNRNQPQHF,TGCGCCAGCAGCTTGGACGGACAGGGAAATCGCAATCAGCCCCAGCATTTT
TRBJ2-5,TRBV5-4,14,NA,NA,CASSLDGGGETQYF,TGTGCCAGCAGTCTCGACGGGGGTGGAGAGACCCAGTACTTC
TRBJ2-4,TRBV11-2,17,TRBD1,NA,CASSFQGQGMAKNIQYF,TGTGCCAGCAGCTTTCAGGGACAGGGCATGGCCAAAAACATTCAGTACTTC
TRBJ2-1,TRBV7-3,15,TRBD2,once,CASSLTVLAGNEQFF,TGTGCCAGCAGCTTAACCGTACTAGCGGGCAATGAGCAGTTCTTC
TRBJ2-3,TRBV4-3,20,TRBD2,NA,CASSQEIGGRLAGGRGTQYF,TGCGCCAGCAGCCAAGAAATCGGTGGGAGGTTAGCGGGGGGAAGAGGTACGCAGTATTTT
TRBJ1-1,TRBV10-3,16,NA,few,CAISSSMGGTNTEAFF,TGTGCCATCAGCTCCTCAATGGGGGGGACTAACACTGAAGCTTTCTTT
TRBJ1-5,TRBV5-8,13,NA,NA,CASSGSGPQPQHF,TGTGCCAGCAGCGGAAGCGGACCACAGCCCCAGCATTTT
TRBJ2-5,TRBV25-1,14,NA,few,CASTHQRLGETQYF,TGTGCCAGCACCCATCAGCGGCTAGGGGAGACCCAGTACTTC
TRBJ2-7,TRBV29-1,13,NA,NA,CSVEWQGGYEQYF,TGCAGCGTTGAATGGCAGGGGGGTTACGAGCAGTACTTC
TRBJ1-6,TRBV28,12,NA,NA,CASSSGPSALHF,TGTGCCAGCAGTTCGGGTCCCTCGGCCCTCCACTTT
TRBJ1-2,TRBV6-5,14,TRBD1,NA,CASTRQGRKDGYTF,TGTGCCAGCACGCGACAGGGTAGAAAAGATGGCTACACCTTC
TRBJ2-7,TRBV28,15,NA,NA,CASSLSGDGSYEQYF,TGTGCCAGCAGTTTATCGGGAGATGGCTCCTACGAGCAGTACTTC
TRBJ2-1,TRBV24-1,15,TRBD2,NA,CATSDQTSPGDEQFF,TGTGCCACCAGTGATCAGACTAGCCCTGGGGATGAGCAGTTCTTC
TRBJ1-5,TRBV9,13,NA,NA,CASSVDMGEPQHF,TGTGCCAGCAGCGTAGATATGGGAGAGCCCCAGCATTTT
TRBJ2-2,TRBV4-2,17,TRBD2,NA,CASSQVASGGITGELFF,TGTGCCAGCAGCCAAGTTGCTAGCGGGGGCATCACCGGGGAGCTGTTTTTT
TRBJ2-5,TRBV7-3,19,TRBD2,NA,CASSPLVGASGGAPETQYF,TGTGCCAGCAGCCCCCTGGTCGGGGCTAGCGGGGGGGCCCCAGAGACCCAGTACTTC
TRBJ1-1,TRBV28,13,NA,NA,CASSWGGQRPGFF,TGTGCCAGCAGTTGGGGTGGACAGCGACCAGGTTTCTTT
TRBJ2-5,TRBV7-9,14,NA,NA,CASSLGWAKETQYF,TGTGCCAGCAGCTTAGGTTGGGCCAAAGAGACCCAGTACTTC
TRBJ2-5,TRBV4-3,14,NA,few,CASSQEAGLETQYF,TGCGCCAGCAGCCAAGAGGCGGGGCTAGAGACCCAGTACTTC
TRBJ1-2,TRBV19,15,TRBD1,NA,CASADRGAPNYGYTF,TGTGCCTCCGCCGACAGGGGCGCTCCTAACTATGGCTACACCTTC
TRBJ2-3,TRBV7-9,15,NA,few,CASSPPGLLVNTQYF,TGTGCCAGCAGCCCCCCGGGACTTTTAGTTAATACGCAGTATTTT
TRBJ2-1,TRBV7-2,16,TRBD1,NA,CASSLFRTGGNNEQFF,TGTGCCAGCAGCTTATTCCGGACAGGGGGGAACAATGAGCAGTTCTTC
TRBJ2-7,TRBV6-5,14,TRBD1,NA,CASSYSAGGYEQYF,TGTGCCAGCAGTTACTCGGCAGGGGGTTACGAGCAGTACTTC
TRBJ1-1,TRBV19,15,NA,few,CASEVFTGTNTEAFF,TGTGCCAGTGAAGTTTTTACCGGGACTAACACTGAAGCTTTCTTT
TRBJ1-5,TRBV5-1,15,NA,NA,CASSPDSYSNQPQHF,TGCGCCAGCAGCCCCGACAGTTATAGCAATCAGCCCCAGCATTTT
TRBJ2-1,TRBV10-3,12,NA,NA,CAISRTDNEQFF,TGTGCCATCAGCCGGACAGACAATGAGCAGTTCTTC
TRBJ2-5,TRBV28,15,NA,NA,CASSTQQGGGETQYF,TGTGCCAGCAGTACACAACAGGGAGGGGGAGAGACCCAGTACTTC
TRBJ2-7,TRBV7-2,11,NA,NA,CASSPAGEQYF,TGTGCCAGCAGCCCGGCGGGCGAGCAGTACTTC
TRBJ2-2,TRBV6-6,18,TRBD2,NA,CASSRGTSGGVNTGELFF,TGTGCCAGCAGTCGTGGGACTAGCGGGGGGGTGAACACCGGGGAGCTGTTTTTT
TRBJ2-1,TRBV5-1,15,TRBD2,NA,CASSFSGGAPSEQFF,TGCGCCAGCAGCTTTAGCGGGGGGGCCCCCAGTGAGCAGTTCTTC
TRBJ2-7,TRBV13,17,TRBD2,NA,CASSLGRLLAGLPEQYF,TGTGCCAGCAGCTTAGGTCGGCTACTAGCGGGGCTCCCCGAGCAGTACTTC
TRBJ1-2,TRBV2,14,TRBD1,NA,CASRPGQDIYGYTF,TGTGCCAGCAGGCCGGGACAGGACATCTATGGCTACACCTTC
TRBJ2-5,TRBV27,15,TRBD2,NA,CASSTRSGGPGTQYF,TGTGCCAGCAGTACCCGTTCGGGGGGGCCTGGGACCCAGTACTTC
TRBJ2-5,TRBV6-2/TRBV6-3,15,NA,NA,CASSYDRTVQETQYF,TGTGCCAGCAGTTACGATCGGACAGTCCAAGAGACCCAGTACTTC
TRBJ1-1,TRBV10-3,13,NA,NA,CAITDIGGGEAFF,TGTGCCATCACCGACATTGGGGGAGGCGAAGCTTTCTTT
TRBJ1-2,TRBV20-1,10,NA,once,CSARSGGYTF,TGCAGTGCTAGATCGGGTGGCTACACCTTC
TRBJ2-2,TRBV9,16,TRBD1,NA,CASSPTFRRDSGELFF,TGTGCCAGCAGCCCTACCTTCCGCCGGGACAGCGGGGAGCTGTTTTTT
TRBJ2-5,TRBV7-3,14,TRBD2,NA,CASSLSGGEETQYF,TGTGCCAGCAGCCTTAGCGGGGGGGAAGAGACCCAGTACTTC
TRBJ1-1,TRBV10-2,15,NA,NA,CASSVGGAANTEAFF,TGCGCCAGCAGTGTCGGCGGGGCCGCGAACACTGAAGCTTTCTTT
TRBJ2-2,TRBV30,15,NA,once,CAWRGRTGRPGELFF,TGTGCCTGGAGGGGGAGGACAGGTCGCCCCGGGGAGCTGTTTTTT
TRBJ2-7,TRBV3-1/TRBV3-2,14,TRBD2,NA,CASKRGGNSYEQYF,TGTGCCAGCAAACGGGGGGGGAACTCCTACGAGCAGTACTTC
TRBJ1-2,TRBV6-5,14,NA,NA,CASSLGWANYGYTF,TGTGCCAGCAGCTTGGGCTGGGCTAACTATGGCTACACCTTC
TRBJ2-2,TRBV7-3,16,NA,NA,CASSPGTQRKTGELFF,TGTGCCAGCAGCCCCGGGACACAGAGGAAGACCGGGGAGCTGTTTTTT
TRBJ1-6,TRBV7-9,17,TRBD1,once,CASSLAVGTGGNSPLHF,TGTGCCAGCAGCTTAGCGGTGGGGACAGGGGGGAATTCACCCCTCCACTTT
TRBJ1-5,TRBV10-3,17,NA,NA,CAIAAEAAASSNQPQHF,TGTGCCATCGCGGCTGAGGCAGCCGCCAGTAGCAATCAGCCCCAGCATTTT
TRBJ2-1,TRBV9,16,TRBD2,NA,CASSVALLAGRNEQFF,TGTGCCAGCAGCGTAGCTCTCCTAGCGGGGCGCAATGAGCAGTTCTTC
TRBJ1-5,TRBV3-1/TRBV3-2,13,TRBD1,many,CASSPGGNQPQHF,TGTGCCAGCAGCCCAGGGGGAAATCAGCCCCAGCATTTT
TRBJ1-1,TRBV4-3,17,NA,NA,CASSQIGPGDTDTEAFF,TGCGCCAGCAGCCAAATAGGACCGGGGGATACGGACACTGAAGCTTTCTTT
TRBJ2-7,TRBV4-1,16,NA,NA,CASSHESNARVYEQYF,TGCGCCAGCAGCCACGAATCGAACGCCAGGGTGTACGAGCAGTACTTC
TRBJ2-7,TRBV7-3,14,NA,NA,CASSETDSSYEQYF,TGTGCCAGCAGCGAAACGGACAGCTCCTACGAGCAGTACTTC
TRBJ2-2,TRBV6-5,15,NA,NA,CASSYSTIETGELFF,TGTGCCAGCAGTTACTCGACAATAGAGACCGGGGAGCTGTTTTTT
TRBJ2-7,TRBV18,13,TRBD2,NA,CASSGRGAYEQYF,TGTGCCAGCTCTGGGCGGGGGGCCTACGAGCAGTACTTC